The clone carrying this TCR beta chain was recorded once. This record belongs to a study of T cell changes during pregnancy in multiple sclerosis. Germline CDR1 and CDR2: MNHEY and SMNVEV (reference sequence). V gave up 2 bases and J gave up 0 bases, with 9 bases separating them. This CDR3 has 15 residues. Measured with immunoSEQ multiplex PCR; TCRdb has only the in-frame clones, and not every one. The sample shows tens of thousands of clones, less than 90% of them seen only once. The chain recombines TRBV27 with TRBJ2-3; D is perhaps TRBD2 (6 bases). The sample in question was CD4+ T cells from peripheral blood mononuclear cells, obtained in the first trimester of pregnancy. The source is a female donor with multiple sclerosis, enrolled in a pregnancy study. The CDR3 spells CASSLRGLSTDTQYF. The CDR3 region has the DNA TGTGCCAGCAGTTTAAGGGGACTTAGCACAGATACGCAGTATTTT.